This passage covers 18 T cell receptor beta chains from one sample sequenced in a study of blood T cell repertoires in COVID-19. The assay was immunoSEQ multiplex PCR, and TCRdb's table has in-frame clones only and misses some. The sample has 200,000 to 250,000 clones, around 85% seen once. Source material: PBMCs or T cells enriched from blood (not recorded which). Every receptor here comes from a woman in her 50s with acute COVID-19.

The chain combines TRBV29-1 with TRBJ2-5; 10 bases match TRBD1. Germline V gene data show CDR1 as SQVTM and CDR2 as ANQGSEA. The CDR3 consists of 14 residues. The V segment lost 3 bases and the J segment 4 bases; nucleotides outside the gene matches: 5. For the CDR3, the DNA is TGCAGCGTTGACTCGAGGACAGGGGGAGAGACCCAGTACTTC. Translation gives CSVDSRTGGETQYF.

The genes are TRBV3-1 (or the pseudogene TRBV3-2) and TRBJ1-5; no definite D call. CDR1 LGHDT and CDR2 YNNKEL come from the germline V gene (reference sequence). The V gene lost 0 bases and the J gene lost 0 bases, with 3 bases spanning the gap. This CDR3 region has 14 residues. The CDR3 DNA reads as TGTGCCAGCAGCCAAGATAATAGCAATCAGCCCCAGCATTTT. Its translation: CASSQDNSNQPQHF.

V is TRBV3-1 (or the pseudogene TRBV3-2) and J is TRBJ1-1; 11 positions agree with TRBD1. With V trimmed by 1 base and J by 3 bases, 7 bases remained unmatched. Germline CDR1 reads LGHDT; CDR2 reads YNNKEL (reference sequence). The CDR3 contains 17 residues. The CDR3 DNA sequence: TGTGCCAGCAGCCAAGCTGGACAGGGGGCGCGGTACACTGAAGCTTTCTTT. The encoded protein is CASSQAGQGARYTEAFF.

CDR3 protein: CASSLARVGNEQFF. In DNA form, the CDR3 reads TGCGCCAGCAGCTTGGCCAGGGTTGGCAATGAGCAGTTCTTC. The chain links TRBV5-1 to TRBJ2-1, with D perhaps TRBD1 (5 bases). Germline CDR1 is SGHRS and CDR2 is YFSETQ. V was trimmed by 0 bases and J by 6 bases, leaving 10 bases between them. The CDR3 consists of 14 residues.

This clone was seen just once. CDR3 sequence reads: CASSQKGGDGGAIKYEQYF. DNA of the CDR3: TGCGCCAGCAGCCAAAAAGGGGGCGATGGGGGCGCAATTAAATACGAGCAGTACTTC. The rearrangement links TRBV4-3 to TRBJ2-7; 7 bases are shared with TRBD1. The germline CDR1 and CDR2 sequences are LGHNA and YSLEER. CDR3 length: 19 amino acids. Losses at the gene ends were 2 bases for V and 4 bases for J; bases not matched to a gene: 20.

The table lists this clone with a count of one. The CDR3: CASSSRQGFGTEAFF. In DNA form, the CDR3 reads TGTGCCAGCAGCTCCCGACAGGGTTTCGGGACTGAAGCTTTCTTT. The chain recombines TRBV9 with TRBJ1-1; 7 bases are shared with TRBD1. The V gene's germline CDR1 is SGDLS and CDR2 YYNGEE. The CDR3 contains 15 residues. The J segment lost 5 bases and the V segment lost 4 bases, leaving 11 bases of the junction unmatched.

This clone has more than one count but fewer than ten. The V call is TRBV30, the J call TRBJ2-7; 7 bases line up with TRBD1. CDR3 length: 12 residues. After removal of 3 bases from V and 5 bases from J, the junction contained 4 bases not matched to a gene. CDR1 is GTSNPN and CDR2 is SVGIG in the germline V gene (reference sequence). The CDR3 loop is CAWSGQVDEQYF. The CDR3, as DNA: TGTGCCTGGAGCGGACAGGTGGACGAGCAGTACTTC.

The chain links TRBV27 to TRBJ2-7; 8 nucleotides line up with TRBD1. Germline loops: CDR1 MNHEY, CDR2 SMNVEV (reference sequence). V dropped 7 bases and J dropped 1; count of bases not matched to a gene: 12. The CDR3 spans 16 residues. The CDR3 spells CASTKIGQGESYEQYF. The CDR3 nucleotides read TGTGCCAGCACTAAGATTGGACAGGGCGAATCCTACGAGCAGTACTTC.

V and J are TRBV5-1 and TRBJ1-3, with D possibly matching TRBD1 (6 bases). Germline CDR1 reads SGHRS; CDR2 reads YFSETQ. Trimming pared 7 bases from V and 0 bases from J, leaving 20 bases between. CDR3 length equals 17 residues. DNA of the CDR3: TGCGCCAGCGGACACGAAAGGACAGACTTCTCTGGAAACACCATATATTTT. It yields the protein CASGHERTDFSGNTIYF.

The chain combines TRBV3-1 (or the pseudogene TRBV3-2) with TRBJ1-2; 10 bases align to TRBD1. Germline V gives CDR1 LGHDT, CDR2 YNNKEL (reference sequence). This CDR3 comprises 17 residues. J gave up 4 bases and V 1 base, and 9 bases lay outside the gene matches. CDR3 nucleotides: TGTGCCAGCAGCCAAGGACTACCGGGACAGGGGCCCTATGGCTACACCTTC. Encoded protein: CASSQGLPGQGPYGYTF.

This clone was recorded once. Here the CDR3 DNA reads TGTGCCAGCAGCCATCTCGCCGGGACAGGGGTTTCCTCACCCCTCCACTTT. Its protein product is CASSHLAGTGVSSPLHF. This chain connects TRBV7-2 to TRBJ1-6, with 10 positions matching TRBD1. This CDR3 has 17 residues. J gave up 10 bases and V 5 bases, and 14 bases lay outside the gene matches. CDR1 SGHTA and CDR2 FQGNSA come from the germline V gene.

The chain couples TRBV19 to TRBJ1-1; D uncertain. The CDR3 has 15 residues. Germline loops: CDR1 LNHDA, CDR2 SQIVND (reference sequence). V was cut by 1 base and J by 0 bases, with 9 bases left in between. CDR3 nucleotide sequence: TGTGCCAGTAGTATAGGGCGGAGGATGAACACTGAAGCTTTCTTT. This gives the protein CASSIGRRMNTEAFF. The full variable domain, completed using reference TRBV19 and TRBJ1-1, is DGGITQSPKYLFRKEGQNVTLSCEQNLNHDAMYWYRQDPGQGLRLIYYSQIVNDFQKGDIAEGYSVSREKKESFPLTVTSAQKNPTAFYLCASSIGRRMNTEAFFGQGTRLTVV.

The chain is built from TRBV5-1 and TRBJ2-3; 13 nucleotides line up with TRBD2. The V gene's germline CDR1 is SGHRS and CDR2 YFSETQ. This CDR3 comprises 16 residues. The V and J ends lost 6 bases and 0 bases, in that order; junction bases with no gene match: 4. The CDR3 sequence is CASKGLAGDSTDTQYF. DNA for the CDR3: TGCGCCAGCAAAGGACTAGCGGGGGATAGCACAGATACGCAGTATTTT.

The V call is TRBV30, the J call TRBJ2-3, with 9 bases lining up with TRBD1. The length of the CDR3 is 15 residues. The germline gives CDR1 GTSNPN, CDR2 SVGIG (reference sequence). Germline trimming cut 1 base from V and 4 bases from J; bases unmatched to any gene: 6. CDR3 sequence: CAWSAGTGFADTQYF. The CDR3 coding sequence is TGTGCCTGGAGTGCCGGGACAGGGTTTGCAGATACGCAGTATTTT.

V is TRBV6-4 and J is TRBJ1-5; TRBD1 matches 10 bases. CDR3 length: 16 residues. J was trimmed by 3 bases and V by 8 bases; bases with no gene match: 10. Germline V gene sequence: CDR1 MRHNA, CDR2 SNTAGT. CDR3 protein: CASHSPGTGANQPQHF. CDR3 coding DNA: TGTGCCAGCCATAGTCCCGGGACAGGGGCCAATCAGCCCCAGCATTTT.

The chain uses TRBV27 and TRBJ2-7; 9 bases align to TRBD2. The germline CDR1 and CDR2 sequences are MNHEY and SMNVEV (reference sequence). The length of the CDR3 is 16 residues. J lost 8 bases, V lost 2 bases, and 13 bases had no gene match. The CDR3 sequence is CASSLMASGAPGQQYF. CDR3 nucleotide sequence: TGTGCCAGCAGTTTAATGGCTAGCGGGGCCCCCGGGCAGCAGTACTTC.

For the CDR3, the DNA is TGTGCCAGCAGCCTTCAGGGGAACTATGGCTACACCTTC. Its translation is CASSLQGNYGYTF. The J gene is TRBJ1-2, the V gene TRBV25-1; a possible D gene is TRBD1 (6 bases). Looked up from germline, CDR1 is MGHDK and CDR2 is SYGVNS. CDR3 length: 13 residues. V shed 6 bases and J shed 2 bases, with 10 bases lying between them.

The J gene is TRBJ1-2, the V gene TRBV18, with 8 bases that match TRBD1. CDR1 and CDR2 from the germline V gene are KGHSH and LQKENI. V lost 2 bases, J lost 6 bases, and 2 bases stayed unmatched. CDR3 length: 13 amino acids. DNA for the CDR3: TGTGCCAGCTCACCAGGACAGGGTAATGGCTACACCTTC. Translating gives CASSPGQGNGYTF.